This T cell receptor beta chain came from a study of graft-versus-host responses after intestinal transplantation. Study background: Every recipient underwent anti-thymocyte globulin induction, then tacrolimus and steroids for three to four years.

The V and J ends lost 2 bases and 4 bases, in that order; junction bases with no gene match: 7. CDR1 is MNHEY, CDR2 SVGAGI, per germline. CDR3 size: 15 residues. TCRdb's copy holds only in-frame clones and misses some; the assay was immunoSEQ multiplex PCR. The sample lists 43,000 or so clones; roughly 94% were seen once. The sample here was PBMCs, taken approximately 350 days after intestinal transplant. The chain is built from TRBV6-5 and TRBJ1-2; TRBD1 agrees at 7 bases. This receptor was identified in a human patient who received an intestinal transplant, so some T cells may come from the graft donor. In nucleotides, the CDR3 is TGTGCCAGCAGTTACCCCGGGACAGCTCCCTATGGCTACACCTTC. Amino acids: CASSYPGTAPYGYTF.